This T cell receptor (beta chain) was obtained from a study of cytomegalovirus exposure and HLA in healthy donors listed by TCRdb under 2017. About the study as a whole: A later analysis indicated that the 120 validation repertoires were generated on the platform also employed for the roughly 720 repertoires of the first cohort. The study was designed to test whether signatures of past pathogen exposure could be identified by cataloging public T cell receptors. Besides the first cohort of approximately 670 subjects, a separate validation cohort made up of 120 different subjects was used. The study combined high-throughput TCR immunosequencing, statistical association of individual TCRs with disease status, and machine learning to predict cytomegalovirus infection status.

Study-level results and caveats: The authors suggested that the approach could potentially be extended to other disease states and immunological phenotypes. In vitro tests confirmed that a few of the cytomegalovirus-associated TCR beta chains recognize cytomegalovirus antigens. The validation cohort had no HLA typing available for a later analysis, so co-occurrence within that cohort was assessed over all 120 or so repertoires. Most TCR sequences were seen in very few donors, while some public TCRs were found in many individuals. The study gave a list of around 170 TCR beta chains associated with cytomegalovirus. In a later analysis, TCRs clustered in the first cohort were found to also tend to co-occur in the 130 or so validation repertoires, with roughly 93% of cluster scores above 0. In both the original and validation cohorts, the classifier was reported to diagnose cytomegalovirus status with high specificity and sensitivity.

The donors belonged to the validation cohort of over a hundred subjects, which was separate from the approximately 700-subject first cohort. A word on this clone: Its cognate antigen has yet to be identified. No clone much larger than this one lies a single base away; base qualities are absent.

The library was made by the immunoSEQ multiplex PCR assay. Concerning the study's data processing: To diagnose cytomegalovirus status from the catalog of TCR beta chain sequences, a statistical classification framework was built. TCRdb took this table from immuneACCESS and kept in-frame rearrangements with V and J called. Such tables lack part of the clones; where checked against another copy, unresolved V genes explain under half of the gap, and the rest is unexplained. From that table come the V and J calls and clone size; the DNA was used to work out D and trimming. Here the sample has under 150,000 clones; roughly 90% occur a single time. The top ten clones comprise roughly 6% of the sample. Material for sequencing was PBMCs. The TCR sequence derives from a woman aged 18-29 years in good health and CMV-seropositive.

The CDR3 protein sequence reads: CASSLIREYTKNIQYF. The bases read TGTGCCAGCAGCTTGATCCGGGAATATACCAAAAACATTCAGTACTTC. The rearranged chain carries TRBV5-6 and TRBJ2-4; a tentative D match to TRBD2 spans 5 bases. The junction carries 13 bases between V and J, which are trimmed by 1 base and 2 bases respectively. Taken from the germline V gene, the CDR1 and CDR2 loops are SGHDT and YYEEEE. From its cysteine to its phenylalanine, the CDR3 spans 16 amino acids. The read is trimmed to its CDR3 DNA, 48 bases read in frame from base 1.